This passage covers 21 T cell receptor beta chains from one sample sequenced in a study of beta chain features in type 1 diabetes. General study findings and limits: People with Type 1 diabetes carried modestly yet significantly shorter TCRB CDR3s in all four CD4+ subsets.

The sequenced template was cDNA made from the entire isolated RNA. Data came from immunoSEQ multiplex PCR; TCRdb stores just in-frame clones and leaves some out. The table has some 52,000 clones, 42% seen once. For these receptors, no antigen is known. Sequenced material: Tregs from blood. These TCRs come from a man aged 25-45 years with type 1 diabetes.

There are a few counts of this clone. The rearrangement links TRBV4-3 to TRBJ2-1; perhaps TRBD2 as D (6 bases). This CDR3 region has 16 residues. V gave up 5 bases and J gave up 4 bases, with 18 bases separating them. Germline lookup yields CDR1 LGHNA and CDR2 YSLEER. This chain's CDR3 is CASSEGVADPYNEQFF. The DNA for the CDR3 is TGCGCCAGCAGCGAGGGTGTAGCGGATCCTTACAATGAGCAGTTCTTC.

The chain is built from TRBV7-3 and TRBJ1-1, with a tentative D call TRBD1 (5 bases). Germline-derived CDR1 and CDR2 are SGHTA and FQGTGA. The CDR3 runs to 13 residues. Between the trimmed V and J ends, which lost 5 bases and 3 bases, there was a span of 10 bases. The CDR3 loop reads CASSHSGDTEAFF. The CDR3 DNA is TGTGCCAGCAGCCATTCGGGGGACACTGAAGCTTTCTTT.

This chain connects TRBV5-6 to TRBJ2-7, with 9 bases aligning to TRBD1. Germline CDR1 is SGHDT and CDR2 is YYEEEE. The V gene end was trimmed by 3 bases and the J gene end by 3 bases; junction bases not matched to a gene: 10. The CDR3 runs to 16 residues. The CDR3 protein is CASSSQRQGGIYEQYF. The DNA of the CDR3 is TGTGCCAGCAGCTCACAAAGACAGGGGGGGATCTACGAGCAGTACTTC.

The chain recombines TRBV7-6 with TRBJ1-4; TRBD1 matches 9 bases. The germline V gene has CDR1 SGHVS and CDR2 FNYEAQ. After removal of 5 bases from V and 7 bases from J, the junction contained 5 bases not matched to a gene. This CDR3 comprises 14 residues. CDR3 coding DNA: TGTGCCAGCAGCATCGGGGACAGGGTTGAAAAACTGTTTTTT. Its translation is CASSIGDRVEKLFF.

This rearrangement joins TRBV6-5 to TRBJ2-3; possible D gene TRBD2, 6 bases. CDR1 is MNHEY and CDR2 is SVGAGI in the germline V gene. V was cut by 5 bases and J by 2 bases, with 11 bases left in between. The CDR3 consists of 14 residues. Here the CDR3 DNA reads TGTGCCAGCAGTCTACGGGGGACCACAGATACGCAGTATTTT. Amino acid sequence: CASSLRGTTDTQYF.

This clone was observed many times. This chain joins TRBV5-1 and TRBJ2-7; 7 bases are shared with TRBD2. V trimming: 3 bases; J trimming: 3 bases; junction bases outside the gene matches: 9. Germline values: CDR1 SGHRS, CDR2 YFSETQ. The CDR3 runs to 15 residues. The DNA for the CDR3 is TGCGCCAGCAGCTCCAGCGGGAAGTCCTACTACGAGCAGTACTTC. Translated, it gives CASSSSGKSYYEQYF.

The V call is TRBV5-4, the J call TRBJ2-5; 7 bases align to TRBD2. The CDR3 totals 15 residues. Trimming cost V 1 base and J 4 bases; bases outside gene matches: 7. Germline assignment: CDR1 SGHNT and CDR2 YYREEE (reference sequence). CDR3 protein: CASSLRLAGVETQYF. The CDR3 DNA sequence: TGTGCCAGCAGCTTGCGTTTGGCGGGAGTAGAGACCCAGTACTTC.

This clone was detected only once. The chain employs TRBV18 and TRBJ1-1; 9 nucleotides agree with TRBD1. With V trimmed by 4 bases and J by 3 bases, 9 bases remained unmatched. CDR1 is KGHSH, CDR2 LQKENI, per germline. The CDR3 runs to 16 residues. CDR3 protein: CASSHKQGAEDTEAFF. The DNA for the CDR3 is TGTGCCAGCTCACATAAACAGGGGGCTGAGGACACTGAAGCTTTCTTT.

This clone occurred a few times. The chain joins TRBV11-1 to TRBJ2-7, with TRBD2 identical over 8 bases. With V trimmed by 4 bases and J by 5 bases, 4 bases remained unmatched. The germline V gene has CDR1 SGHAT and CDR2 FQDESV (reference sequence). The CDR3 spans 13 residues. For the CDR3, the DNA is TGTGCCAGCAGCTGGGGACTAGAAGACGAGCAGTACTTC. Protein: CASSWGLEDEQYF.

This clone was picked up a small number of times. The chain combines TRBV7-2 with TRBJ2-1; 11 positions agree with TRBD1. CDR1 and CDR2 (germline): SGHTA, FQGNSA. The trim removed 5 bases at V and 7 bases at J, leaving 7 bases unmatched. CDR3 length equals 15 residues. CDR3 amino acids: CASSPSGTGGNEQFF. Written as DNA, the CDR3 is TGTGCCAGCAGCCCTTCGGGGACAGGGGGGAATGAGCAGTTCTTC.

The V and J genes are TRBV27 and TRBJ2-2; D may be TRBD1 (6 bases). Trimming removed 4 bases at V and 1 base at J, with 16 bases between. The CDR3 extends over 17 amino acids. Germline V CDR1 and CDR2: MNHEY, SMNVEV (reference sequence). CDR3 in DNA: TGTGCCAGCAGTTCCCTATCCGCCAGGGGGAACACCGGGGAGCTGTTTTTT. Translating it yields CASSSLSARGNTGELFF.

This sequence joins TRBV4-3 and TRBJ1-1; no definite D call. Germline values: CDR1 LGHNA, CDR2 YSLEER. This CDR3 spans 13 amino acids. V shed 3 bases and J shed 5 bases, with 10 bases lying between them. The CDR3 sequence is CASSHRTETEAFF. CDR3 sequence (DNA): TGCGCCAGCAGCCACCGGACTGAGACTGAAGCTTTCTTT.

The table lists this clone with a few counts. The gene calls are TRBV5-1 and TRBJ1-1; weak D call: TRBD1 (5 bases). The CDR3 is made up of 16 amino acids. Trimming took 1 base from V and 5 from J, leaving 18 bases between them. Germline V gene data show CDR1 as SGHRS and CDR2 as YFSETQ. The CDR3 DNA reads as TGCGCCAGCAGCTTGTTGACCCCGGGGGTGGGGACTGAAGCTTTCTTT. Its translation: CASSLLTPGVGTEAFF.

The V and J genes are TRBV18 and TRBJ1-1, with no clear D. This CDR3 contains 13 residues. CDR1 KGHSH and CDR2 LQKENI come from the germline V gene. V shed 3 bases and J shed 7 bases, with 12 bases lying between them. The CDR3 sequence is CASSPTRGGEAFF. The DNA of the CDR3 is TGTGCCAGCTCACCGACTCGGGGTGGTGAAGCTTTCTTT.

This rearrangement joins TRBV27 to TRBJ2-3; 8 bases line up with TRBD2. V was pared by 6 bases and J by 3 bases, with 14 bases of the junction left unmatched. Germline V gene data show CDR1 as MNHEY and CDR2 as SMNVEV (reference sequence). CDR3 length: 17 amino acids. CDR3 sequence reads: CASSMGLLAGGTDTQYF. For the CDR3, the DNA is TGTGCCAGCAGCATGGGCCTTCTGGCGGGAGGAACAGATACGCAGTATTTT.

The chain is built from TRBV15 and TRBJ2-7, with 7 bases matching TRBD2. The germline gives CDR1 LNHNV, CDR2 YYDKDF (reference sequence). This CDR3 has 13 residues. J gave up 4 bases and V 6 bases, and 6 bases lay outside the gene matches. CDR3 amino acids: CATRGGNGYEQYF. In DNA form, the CDR3 reads TGTGCCACCAGGGGAGGGAATGGGTACGAGCAGTACTTC.

The chain employs TRBV27 and TRBJ2-2; a weak D match, TRBD1 (5 bases). This CDR3 has 17 residues. V gave up 3 bases and J gave up 4 bases, with 18 bases separating them. CDR1 and CDR2 from the germline V gene are MNHEY and SMNVEV (reference sequence). CDR3 loop: CASSLGRVTGGTGELFF. DNA of the CDR3: TGTGCCAGCAGTTTGGGCAGGGTCACAGGTGGCACCGGGGAGCTGTTTTTT.

The CDR3 protein is CSVLVAGVRGELFF. The CDR3 nucleotides read TGCAGCGTTTTGGTGGCGGGAGTTCGGGGGGAGCTGTTTTTT. The V call is TRBV29-1, the J call TRBJ2-2; 7 bases agree with TRBD2. CDR3 length: 14 residues. With V trimmed by 5 bases and J by 8 bases, 11 bases remained unmatched. Germline V CDR1 and CDR2: SQVTM, ANQGSEA.

The rearrangement joins TRBV5-1 to TRBJ1-2, with D tentatively TRBD1 (5 bases). The V gene's germline CDR1 is SGHRS and CDR2 YFSETQ. V dropped 2 bases and J dropped 13 bases, with 24 bases sitting between them. The CDR3 spans 15 residues. This chain's CDR3 is CASSFGGSGRLPATF. DNA for the CDR3: TGCGCCAGCAGCTTCGGGGGTTCGGGCAGACTCCCTGCCACCTTC.

The chain carries TRBV7-2 and TRBJ2-7, with TRBD1 matching over 7 bases. V lost 0 bases, J lost 1 base, and 6 bases stayed unmatched. This CDR3 has 16 amino acids. Per the germline V gene, CDR1 is SGHTA and CDR2 is FQGNSA. CDR3 in DNA: TGTGCCAGCAGCTTAGCGGGACAGTACTTTTCCTACGAGCAGTACTTC. This translates into CASSLAGQYFSYEQYF.

V gene TRBV19 combines with J gene TRBJ1-2, with 7 bases aligning to TRBD1. Looked up from germline, CDR1 is LNHDA and CDR2 is SQIVND (reference sequence). V shed 3 bases and J 4 bases; nucleotides not matched to a gene: 14. This CDR3 is 17 amino acids long. CDR3 DNA sequence: TGTGCCAGTAGTATCCCGCCGGGACAGCACAATTTCTATGGCTACACCTTC. Translated: CASSIPPGQHNFYGYTF.